These T cell receptor beta chains were read from a single sample in a study of response to subunit inactivated influenza vaccine. From the RT-PCR reads, TCRdb called clonotypes with MiXCR, one entry per CDR3 protein. The sample has over 750,000 distinct CDR3 sequences, over 20% seen once. Sequenced material: PBMCs from blood, taken approximately 5 days after vaccination. The receptors derive from a man aged 45 to 65 who received an inactivated influenza vaccine. Both conserved end residues are part of each CDR3. The order of the fields is V gene, D gene, clone size, J gene, CDR3 DNA, CDR3 protein. A D gene is named only where the DNA matches it firmly. Clone size appears in some rows only: once, few, many, or a class for an expanded clone.

>TRBV20-1|NA|many|TRBJ2-5
TGCAGTGCTAGAGTAGGAGTAGAGACCCAGTACTTC
CSARVGVETQYF
>TRBV12-3/TRBV12-4|NA|NA|TRBJ2-5
TGTGCCAGCAGTCCTGGGGTTGGGGGAGAGACCCAGTACTTC
CASSPGVGGETQYF
>TRBV24-1|TRBD1|few|TRBJ2-1
TGTGCCACCGGACGACAGGGGGCCGCCTACAATGAGCAGTTCTTC
CATGRQGAAYNEQFF
>TRBV6-5|NA|few|TRBJ1-2
TGTGCCAGCAGTTACTTAGGCAGTGAGGGTGGCTACACCTTC
CASSYLGSEGGYTF
>TRBV27|NA|few|TRBJ1-3
TGTGCCAGCAGTTTTCGGTTCCAGGGTTTTCATACCTCTGGAAACACCATATATTTT
CASSFRFQGFHTSGNTIYF
>TRBV4-1|TRBD1|NA|TRBJ2-7
TGCGCCAGCAGCCAGTCTACAGGGGGCAACTACGAGCAGTACTTC
CASSQSTGGNYEQYF
>TRBV12-3/TRBV12-4|NA|NA|TRBJ2-5
TGTGCCAGCAGTGTAACGGCTGCCGGGAGGACCCAGTACTTC
CASSVTAAGRTQYF
>TRBV4-3|TRBD2|many|TRBJ2-5
TGCGCCAGCAGCCAAGATCTGGGGCGGGAGTATGGAGAGACCCAGTACTTC
CASSQDLGREYGETQYF
>TRBV10-3|TRBD1|NA|TRBJ2-5
TGTGCCATCAGGGGGACAGGGGGCGACGAGACCCAGTACTTC
CAIRGTGGDETQYF
>TRBV6-1|NA|NA|TRBJ1-3
TGTGCCAGCAGCCGAAAGTCCGTGGTCTCTGGAAACACCATATATTTT
CASSRKSVVSGNTIYF
>TRBV25-1|TRBD1|NA|TRBJ2-7
TGTGCCAGCACTCCTCAGGGGGCAGGGATGATTAGCTCCTACGAGCAGTACTTC
CASTPQGAGMISSYEQYF
>TRBV29-1|TRBD2|NA|TRBJ2-5
TGCAGCGTGATCGGGGGGGCCTTAGCGGAGACCCAGTACTTC
CSVIGGALAETQYF
>TRBV7-9|NA|NA|TRBJ2-7
TGTGCCAGCAGCCTAGACTGGGACGAGCAGTACTTC
CASSLDWDEQYF
>TRBV7-6|TRBD2|NA|TRBJ2-3
TGTGCCAGCAGCCGCGGGGGGACTAGCACAGATACGCAGTATTTT
CASSRGGTSTDTQYF
>TRBV4-1|NA|NA|TRBJ1-1
TGCGCCAGCAGCCAAGAACGGGCAGGGTGGCAGGGCACTGAAGCTTTCTTT
CASSQERAGWQGTEAFF
>TRBV5-1|NA|few|TRBJ2-2
TGCGCCAGCAGCCAAGGGACTCAGAACACCGGGGAGCTGTTTTTT
CASSQGTQNTGELFF
>TRBV19|TRBD2|few|TRBJ2-5
TGTGCCAGTAGTATTGCGGGAGTAACAGAGACCCAGTACTTC
CASSIAGVTETQYF
>TRBV20-1|NA|NA|TRBJ1-4
TGCAGTGCTATAGGGGTCGGGAATGAAAAACTGTTTTTT
CSAIGVGNEKLFF
>TRBV20-1|TRBD2|few|TRBJ2-5
TGCAGTGCAAACCCTCTAGGTTTAGCGGGAGTGGAGGAGACCCAGTACTTC
CSANPLGLAGVEETQYF
>TRBV7-9|TRBD1|few|TRBJ1-4
TGTGCCAGCAGCTTAGGGACAGGATTGAATGAAAAACTGTTTTTT
CASSLGTGLNEKLFF
>TRBV29-1|TRBD2|NA|TRBJ2-1
TGCAGCGCCCGTCGGGAGGGCCGGTACAATGAGCAGTTCTTC
CSARREGRYNEQFF
>TRBV6-1|TRBD1|NA|TRBJ2-7
TGTGCCAGCACCTCCTTCCGGGACAGGGCGCGCGAGCAGTACTTC
CASTSFRDRAREQYF